The 14 T cell receptor beta chains presented below share a single source sample, sequenced in a study of cytomegalovirus exposure and HLA in healthy donors. PCR involved 60 Vbeta and 13 Jbeta primers. TCRdb's table, derived via immunoSEQ multiplex PCR, lists solely in-frame clones and lacks some. The sample shows around 130,000 clones, around 75% of them seen only once. Source material: PBMCs. Receptors were obtained from a woman in her 30s in good health and CMV-seronegative.

This chain joins TRBV10-3 and TRBJ1-2, with D hard to call. Germline CDR1 is ENHRY and CDR2 is SYGVKD. Deletions cut 3 bases from V and 3 bases from J, with 17 bases between. The length of the CDR3 is 16 residues. This CDR3 reads CAISEGYPQRDYGYTF. CDR3 in DNA: TGTGCCATCAGTGAAGGGTACCCACAGAGGGACTATGGCTACACCTTC.

V usage is TRBV6-4 and J usage is TRBJ2-2; D is ambiguous. This CDR3 region has 16 residues. Germline lookup yields CDR1 MRHNA and CDR2 SNTAGT. V lost 4 bases and J lost 0, with 12 bases in between. The CDR3 nucleotides read TGTGCCAGCAGTGGCGCATCGTTCGCGAACACCGGGGAGCTGTTTTTT. Its protein is CASSGASFANTGELFF.

This chain connects TRBV5-6 to TRBJ2-4; D not resolved. The V gene lost 2 bases and the J gene lost 6 bases, with 15 bases spanning the gap. The CDR3 runs 15 residues. Germline lookup yields CDR1 SGHDT and CDR2 YYEEEE. Here the CDR3 DNA reads TGTGCCAGCAGCTTCCGGTTCCCGGGTATAAACATTCAGTACTTC. Its translation: CASSFRFPGINIQYF.

The V call is TRBV2, the J call TRBJ2-2; possible D gene TRBD2, 6 bases. Between the trimmed V and J ends, which lost 7 bases and 2 bases, there was a span of 11 bases. Germline V lookup: CDR1 SNHLY, CDR2 FYNNEI. The length of the CDR3 is 14 residues. Here the CDR3 DNA reads TGTGCCAGCATGGGGACTGCCAACACCGGGGAGCTGTTTTTT. Protein sequence: CASMGTANTGELFF.

This clone was seen only a few times. The chain combines TRBV7-8 with TRBJ2-7; 8 bases match TRBD2. CDR1 and CDR2 from the germline V gene are SGHVS and FQNEAQ. V lost 5 bases and J lost 5; bases outside the gene matches: 8. There are 14 residues in the CDR3. CDR3 residues: CASSTPGGAHEQYV. CDR3 nucleotides: TGTGCCAGCAGCACCCCCGGGGGGGCCCACGAGCAGTACGTC.

The chain is built from TRBV28 and TRBJ2-2, with D unclear. V dropped 5 bases and J dropped 0 bases, with 7 bases sitting between them. CDR3 length: 14 residues. In germline, CDR1 is MDHEN, CDR2 SYDVKM. The CDR3 bases are TGTGCCAGCAGTCCCCGCGCGAACACCGGGGAGCTGTTTTTT. Translating it yields CASSPRANTGELFF.

V gene TRBV27 combines with J gene TRBJ2-7; maybe TRBD2 (6 bases). The CDR3 runs to 13 residues. V was cut by 3 bases and J by 6 bases, with 12 bases left in between. CDR1 is MNHEY and CDR2 is SMNVEV in the germline V gene (reference sequence). The CDR3, as DNA: TGTGCCAGCAGTTTTCGGCAAGCGGGCGAGCAGTACTTC. Translated, it gives CASSFRQAGEQYF.

CDR3 in amino acids: CAISESWGQGNEQFF. The CDR3 DNA sequence: TGTGCCATCAGTGAGTCATGGGGGCAGGGGAATGAGCAGTTCTTC. This chain links TRBV10-3 with TRBJ2-1; D may be TRBD1 (6 bases). Germline CDR1 and CDR2: ENHRY and SYGVKD. CDR3 length: 15 residues. V gave up 0 bases and J gave up 7 bases, with 13 bases separating them.

About this clone: At one of its ends the junction is not consistent with the germline gene, which may arise from a read error. This chain links TRBV7-9 with TRBJ1-5; 8 bases agree with TRBD1. The CDR3 length is 15 residues. CDR1 SEHNR and CDR2 FQNEAQ come from the germline V gene (reference sequence). In nucleotides, the CDR3 is TGTTCCAGCAGCCCCTCCGGACAGGGTACTCAGCCCCAGCATTTT. Translated: CSSSPSGQGTQPQHF.

The genes are TRBV28 and TRBJ2-1; 7 nucleotides line up with TRBD1. Germline CDR1 MDHEN, CDR2 SYDVKM. The CDR3 sequence is 15 residues long. V gave up 11 bases and J gave up 0 bases; unmatched junction bases: 10. CDR3 DNA sequence: TGTGCCGTACACCCGGGACAGACCTCCTACAATGAGCAGTTCTTC. Residues: CAVHPGQTSYNEQFF.

The chain joins TRBV4-2 to TRBJ2-5; 8 bases align to TRBD2. In germline, CDR1 is LGHNA, CDR2 YNFKEQ. The ends lost 0 bases at V and 5 bases at J; junction bases unmatched: 8. CDR3 length equals 16 residues. CDR3 bases: TGTGCCAGCAGCCAAGATCGGGGGGGGACTTGGGAGACCCAGTACTTC. This encodes CASSQDRGGTWETQYF.

The chain's CDR3 is CASSPQPPPQFF. The DNA for the CDR3 is TGTGCCAGCAGCCCACAGCCTCCACCACAGTTCTTC. The V call is TRBV7-2, the J call TRBJ2-1; the D is unclear. The germline V gene has CDR1 SGHTA and CDR2 FQGNSA. Trimming stripped 5 bases from V and 13 bases from J, with 15 bases between. The CDR3 totals 12 residues.

The V gene is TRBV9, the J gene TRBJ2-5; 10 bases are shared with TRBD1. Per the germline V gene, CDR1 is SGDLS and CDR2 is YYNGEE. The CDR3 has 16 amino acids. V lost 0 bases and J lost 4; bases outside the gene matches: 6. The CDR3 sequence: CASSVEATGGLETQYF. The CDR3 coding sequence is TGTGCCAGCAGCGTAGAAGCGACAGGGGGCTTAGAGACCCAGTACTTC.

The chain recombines TRBV6-5 with TRBJ2-1; the D gene is possibly TRBD1 (6 bases). Germline V lookup: CDR1 MNHEY, CDR2 SVGAGI. With 4 bases removed from V and 4 bases from J, the gap between germline ends came to 14 bases. This CDR3 is 15 amino acids long. CDR3 sequence (DNA): TGTGCCAGCAGTTCAGGGGTAGGGTTTTACAATGAGCAGTTCTTC. Protein: CASSSGVGFYNEQFF.